Listed here are 30 T cell receptor beta chains from one sample, sequenced in a study of blood T cell repertoires in COVID-19. Profiling relied on immunoSEQ multiplex PCR, and the TCRdb table lists in-frame clones only, not all of them. The table has about 220,000 clones, 80% to 85% seen once. What was sequenced was peripheral blood. Every receptor here comes from a woman aged 25 to 39 who had recovered from COVID-19.

The gene calls are TRBV5-4 and TRBJ2-1, with D perhaps matching TRBD1 (7 bases). This CDR3 is 18 amino acids long. The germline V gene has CDR1 SGHNT and CDR2 YYREEE (reference sequence). V lost 3 bases and J lost 4, with 23 bases in between. The CDR3 region has the DNA TGTGCCAGCAGCTCCGGAACAGGAGGGCCGGGACAGTACAATGAGCAGTTCTTC. Protein product: CASSSGTGGPGQYNEQFF.

This clone occurred a few times. The chain couples TRBV19 to TRBJ1-5; D possibly corresponds to TRBD1 (5 bases). Trimming stripped 4 bases from V and 2 bases from J, with 18 bases between. This CDR3 region has 17 residues. CDR1 and CDR2 from the germline V gene are LNHDA and SQIVND (reference sequence). CDR3 coding DNA: TGTGCCAGTAGTACCCAGGGTAACCCTGTCGGCAATCAGCCCCAGCATTTT. This gives the protein CASSTQGNPVGNQPQHF.

The chain carries TRBV5-6 and TRBJ2-7; D is undetermined. Per germline, CDR1 SGHDT and CDR2 YYEEEE. This CDR3 contains 13 residues. V was shortened by 1 base and J by 2 bases, with 7 bases between the two germline ends. The DNA for the CDR3 is TGTGCCAGCAGCTTGTACTCAACCTACGAGCAGTACTTC. It translates to CASSLYSTYEQYF.

The chain has TRBV27 and TRBJ2-1; no firm D call. This CDR3 has 15 residues. The V gene lost 3 bases and the J gene lost 13 bases, with 22 bases spanning the gap. Germline assignment: CDR1 MNHEY and CDR2 SMNVEV (reference sequence). CDR3 sequence: CASSLSSPFVGSQFF. The CDR3 DNA is TGTGCCAGCAGTTTGTCTAGTCCCTTCGTAGGTAGTCAGTTCTTC.

V usage is TRBV10-1 and J usage is TRBJ2-1; D call uncertain. The CDR3 totals 13 residues. The ends were cut back, 5 bases at V and 4 bases at J, with 9 bases in the middle. Germline CDR1 WNHNN, CDR2 SYGVQD (reference sequence). CDR3 sequence (DNA): TGCGCCAGCAGTCAGACTCCTTACAATGAGCAGTTCTTC. Amino acids: CASSQTPYNEQFF.

The CDR3 DNA sequence: TGTGCCAGCAGCCCCCAGACAGGGCGAGGTGAAGCTTTCTTT. It specifies CASSPQTGRGEAFF. V is TRBV11-2 and J is TRBJ1-1; 7 bases map to TRBD1. The germline V gene encodes CDR1 SGHAT and CDR2 FQNNGV. The length of the CDR3 is 14 residues. The ends lost 5 bases at V and 7 bases at J; junction bases unmatched: 10.

V and J are TRBV27 and TRBJ2-1, with 10 bases that match TRBD2. Germline CDR1 and CDR2: MNHEY and SMNVEV (reference sequence). The J segment lost 1 base and the V segment lost 6 bases, leaving 3 bases of the junction unmatched. The CDR3 is made up of 15 amino acids. The CDR3 sequence: CASSLAGVSYNEQFF. The CDR3 region has the DNA TGTGCCAGCAGCCTAGCGGGAGTATCCTACAATGAGCAGTTCTTC.

The chain is built from TRBV28 and TRBJ2-1; D may be TRBD2 (6 bases). The V gene's germline CDR1 is MDHEN and CDR2 SYDVKM. This CDR3 has 16 residues. V gave up 5 bases and J gave up 4 bases, with 18 bases separating them. CDR3 in amino acids: CASSPQGRLKYNEQFF. The CDR3 nucleotides read TGTGCCAGCAGTCCGCAAGGGAGGCTGAAATACAATGAGCAGTTCTTC. The variable domain in full, completed from reference TRBV28 and TRBJ2-1, reads DVKVTQSSRYLVKRTGEKVFLECVQDMDHENMFWYRQDPGLGLRLIYFSYDVKMKEKGDIPEGYSVSREKKERFSLILESASTNQTSMYLCASSPQGRLKYNEQFFGPGTRLTVL.

V usage is TRBV3-1 (or the pseudogene TRBV3-2) and J usage is TRBJ1-4, with 11 positions matching TRBD1. The CDR3 covers 15 residues. Germline V lookup: CDR1 LGHDT, CDR2 YNNKEL (reference sequence). After removal of 5 bases from V and 7 bases from J, the junction contained 6 bases not matched to a gene. In DNA form, the CDR3 reads TGTGCCAGCAGCAACCTGGACAGGGGGCCTGAAAAACTGTTTTTT. Translation: CASSNLDRGPEKLFF.

The CDR3: CAWSVTSDTQYF. In DNA, the CDR3 is TGTGCCTGGAGCGTGACTAGCGATACGCAGTATTTT. V usage is TRBV30 and J usage is TRBJ2-3; 7 bases are shared with TRBD2. CDR3 length: 12 amino acids. V dropped 3 bases and J dropped 6; count of bases not matched to a gene: 3. Germline CDR1 and CDR2: GTSNPN and SVGIG (reference sequence).

This chain joins TRBV7-3 and TRBJ2-2; a possible D gene is TRBD2 (6 bases). The CDR3 covers 13 residues. The V and J ends lost 5 bases and 6 bases respectively, with 10 bases between them. Germline V CDR1 and CDR2: SGHTA, FQGTGA. The CDR3 DNA is TGTGCCAGCAGCCTGCGACTAGCCGGGGAGCTGTTTTTT. It translates to CASSLRLAGELFF. Based on the CDR3 plus reference TRBV7-3 and TRBJ2-2, the full variable domain is GAGVSQTPSNKVTEKGKYVELRCDPISGHTALYWYRQSLGQGPEFLIYFQGTGAADDSGLPNDRFFAVRPEGSVSTLKIQRTERGDSAVYLCASSLRLAGELFFGEGSRLTVL.

This chain connects TRBV29-1 to TRBJ2-7, with 9 bases lining up with TRBD1. CDR1 and CDR2 from the germline V gene are SQVTM and ANQGSEA. This CDR3 comprises 14 residues. Germline trimming cut 7 bases from V and 4 bases from J; bases unmatched to any gene: 11. Here the CDR3 DNA reads TGCAGCGCCCAAGACCGAGACAGGGGGTACGAGCAGTACTTC. Its translation: CSAQDRDRGYEQYF.

V and J are TRBV3-1 (or the pseudogene TRBV3-2) and TRBJ2-3; D is perhaps TRBD2 (7 bases). The CDR3 totals 16 residues. Trimming cost V 1 base and J 5 bases, with 16 bases left between them. Per germline, CDR1 LGHDT and CDR2 YNNKEL (reference sequence). The CDR3 reads CASSQGGAGAQDTQYF. In DNA form, the CDR3 reads TGTGCCAGCAGCCAAGGGGGGGCGGGAGCACAAGATACGCAGTATTTT.

This clone was seen once. V and J are TRBV5-1 and TRBJ2-7; D might be TRBD1 (6 bases). Germline CDR1 SGHRS, CDR2 YFSETQ. V dropped 1 base and J dropped 11 bases, with 13 bases sitting between them. This CDR3 comprises 12 residues. CDR3 sequence: CASSLLQGRKYF. The CDR3 DNA follows: TGCGCCAGCAGCTTGCTCCAGGGGAGAAAGTACTTC.

The chain couples TRBV7-3 to TRBJ2-2; 12 bases line up with TRBD2. This CDR3 has 15 amino acids. Trimming removed 8 bases from V and 6 bases from J; junction bases left unmatched: 7. The germline gives CDR1 SGHTA, CDR2 FQGTGA. The CDR3 DNA is TGTGCCAGCCGGCTAGCGGGAGGGCCCCCCGGGGAGCTGTTTTTT. It yields the protein CASRLAGGPPGELFF.

CDR3 bases: TGTGCCAGCAGCCCGGGGGTCCCTTGGACTAGCACAGATACGCAGTATTTT. Its protein product is CASSPGVPWTSTDTQYF. The J gene is TRBJ2-3, the V gene TRBV11-3, with D perhaps matching TRBD2 (6 bases). Germline V gene lookup returns CDR1 SGHNT and CDR2 YENEEA. This CDR3 region has 17 residues. V shed 5 bases and J shed 0 bases, with 18 bases lying between them.

This chain connects TRBV6-2 or TRBV6-3 to TRBJ2-1; 9 bases match TRBD2. The J segment lost 7 bases and the V segment lost 6 bases, leaving 10 bases of the junction unmatched. Germline values: CDR1 MNHEY, CDR2 SVGEGT. The CDR3 covers 15 residues. The CDR3 is CASSPGLAILNEQFF. The CDR3 nucleotides are TGTGCCAGCAGCCCGGGACTAGCCATATTGAATGAGCAGTTCTTC.

The chain employs TRBV7-9 and TRBJ2-1; 10 nucleotides agree with TRBD2. Trimming cost V 4 bases and J 5 bases; bases outside gene matches: 11. This CDR3 is 17 amino acids long. The germline V gene encodes CDR1 SEHNR and CDR2 FQNEAQ (reference sequence). The DNA for the CDR3 is TGTGCCAGCAGCTCTCCCCGACAGCGGGGGGGGCACAATGAGCAGTTCTTC. Its protein product is CASSSPRQRGGHNEQFF. The full variable domain, in which reference TRBV7-9 and TRBJ2-1 provide the parts outside the CDR3, is DTGVSQNPRHKITKRGQNVTFRCDPISEHNRLYWYRQTLGQGPEFLTYFQNEAQLEKSRLLSDRFSAERPKGSFSTLEIQRTEQGDSAMYLCASSSPRQRGGHNEQFFGPGTRLTVL.

This chain uses TRBV11-2 with TRBJ2-1; TRBD2 aligns across 7 bases. V was pared by 1 base and J by 6 bases, with 0 bases of the junction left unmatched. CDR3 size: 13 residues. Germline V gives CDR1 SGHAT, CDR2 FQNNGV. The CDR3 loop is CASSLAGGNEQFF. The CDR3 bases are TGTGCCAGCAGCTTAGCGGGAGGCAATGAGCAGTTCTTC.

This chain joins TRBV9 and TRBJ1-2; no clear D. With 4 bases removed from V and 3 bases from J, the gap between germline ends came to 19 bases. The germline CDR1 and CDR2 sequences are SGDLS and YYNGEE. The CDR3 runs to 16 residues. The CDR3 is CASSRVLRDSDYGYTF. CDR3 coding DNA: TGTGCCAGCAGCCGCGTATTGCGGGATTCGGACTATGGCTACACCTTC.

The V call is TRBV7-3, the J call TRBJ1-4; 9 nucleotides match TRBD1. This CDR3 has 14 amino acids. Per germline, CDR1 SGHTA and CDR2 FQGTGA. Losses at the gene ends were 3 bases for V and 8 bases for J; bases not matched to a gene: 4. Written as DNA, the CDR3 is TGTGCCAGCAGCTTGGACAGGGGAAAGGAAAAACTGTTTTTT. This gives the protein CASSLDRGKEKLFF.

In nucleotides, the CDR3 is TGTGCCAGCAGCGGGCAGGGCATCAATCAGCCCCAGCATTTT. This sequence encodes CASSGQGINQPQHF. The V gene is TRBV9, the J gene TRBJ1-5, with D tentatively TRBD1 (5 bases). Germline CDR1 is SGDLS and CDR2 is YYNGEE. V was pared by 3 bases and J by 3 bases, with 10 bases between. The CDR3 runs 14 residues.

The rearrangement links TRBV28 to TRBJ2-7; maybe TRBD2 (6 bases). There are 13 residues in the CDR3. The germline gives CDR1 MDHEN, CDR2 SYDVKM. Deletions cut 6 bases from V and 7 bases from J, with 16 bases between. The CDR3 protein is CASRSGLLGEQYF. CDR3 sequence (DNA): TGTGCCAGCAGATCGGGACTCCTCGGAGAGCAGTACTTC. The complete variable domain, with remaining parts taken from reference TRBV28 and TRBJ2-7, reads DVKVTQSSRYLVKRTGEKVFLECVQDMDHENMFWYRQDPGLGLRLIYFSYDVKMKEKGDIPEGYSVSREKKERFSLILESASTNQTSMYLCASRSGLLGEQYFGPGTRLTVT.

The chain couples TRBV7-6 to TRBJ2-7; 12 bases are a match to TRBD2. The germline V gene has CDR1 SGHVS and CDR2 FNYEAQ. Trimming cost V 5 bases and J 4 bases; bases outside gene matches: 9. CDR3 length: 16 amino acids. CDR3 nucleotides: TGTGCCAGCAGCCCTCTGGGGGGGACTAGCGGGTACGAGCAGTACTTC. It codes for CASSPLGGTSGYEQYF.

J is TRBJ2-7 and V is TRBV2; TRBD2 is a possible D gene (7 bases). The CDR3 sequence is 15 residues long. Germline values: CDR1 SNHLY, CDR2 FYNNEI. With 5 bases removed from V and 4 bases from J, the gap between germline ends came to 18 bases. CDR3 loop: CASSPRGGGLYEQYF. The CDR3 nucleotides are TGTGCCAGCAGTCCCCGCGGGGGCGGATTATACGAGCAGTACTTC.

The CDR3 region is CASSSPYSAPNEAFF. CDR3 DNA sequence: TGTGCCAGCAGTTCGCCGTATAGTGCCCCTAATGAAGCTTTCTTT. The V gene is TRBV27, the J gene TRBJ1-1; D is unclear. CDR3 size: 15 residues. CDR1 is MNHEY and CDR2 is SMNVEV in the germline V gene (reference sequence). The germline V and J ends were trimmed by 4 bases and 7 bases, with 19 bases remaining between them.

This rearrangement joins TRBV21-1 to TRBJ1-5; the table's TRBD1 call for D was not verified on the DNA. TRBV21-1 is a pseudogene segment. The CDR3 loop spans 15 amino acids. The CDR3 DNA reads TGTGCCAGCACCAGGGGGACAGGGTACAGGCAGCCCCAGCATTTT. Its translation: CASTRGTGYRQPQHF.

The V call is TRBV7-9, the J call TRBJ2-5; TRBD1 matches at 9 bases. Germline loops: CDR1 SEHNR, CDR2 FQNEAQ (reference sequence). Trimming took 3 bases from V and 1 from J; bases not matched to a gene: 6. This CDR3 has 16 residues. The CDR3 nucleotides are TGTGCCAGCAGCTTCCCCGGGACAGGGATCCAAGAGACCCAGTACTTC. Its protein product is CASSFPGTGIQETQYF.

The rearrangement joins TRBV2 to TRBJ2-2; 12 nucleotides match TRBD1. The CDR3 contains 15 residues. V was pared by 6 bases and J by 5 bases, with 4 bases of the junction left unmatched. Germline values: CDR1 SNHLY, CDR2 FYNNEI. The CDR3 nucleotides are TGTGCCAGCAGGGGACAGGGGGCGCGTACCGGGGAGCTGTTTTTT. As protein: CASRGQGARTGELFF.

V and J are TRBV10-3 and TRBJ1-2; 9 positions match TRBD1. The CDR3 loop spans 13 amino acids. The germline CDR1 and CDR2 sequences are ENHRY and SYGVKD. J gave up 4 bases and V 8 bases, and 5 bases lay outside the gene matches. DNA of the CDR3: TGTGCCATCGGGGGACAGGGAATCTATGGCTACACCTTC. Amino acid sequence: CAIGGQGIYGYTF.